The clone carrying this TCR beta chain was seen a handful of times. Its matching antigen is unknown. This specimen comes from a study of OX40 agonist ivuxolimab in advanced cancers. Study findings and constraints: CD8+ T cells averaged more expanded clones than CD4+.

CDR3 length equals 14 residues. V was shortened by 9 bases and J by 1 base, with 10 bases between the two germline ends. In germline, CDR1 is SNHLY, CDR2 FYNNEI. Profiled with immunoSEQ multiplex PCR; TCRdb holds only in-frame clones, not every one. The table shows 100,000 to 140,000 clones, with 91% occurring only once. Autoimmune disease history or systemic immunosuppression excluded patients. Sequenced here: CD4+ or CD8+ T cells sorted from blood, sampled in a trial of the OX40 agonist ivuxolimab. The chain is built from TRBV2 and TRBJ2-6, with D possibly TRBD2 on 6 matching bases. The sequence was collected from an adult with an advanced solid tumor such as melanoma, head and neck, liver or kidney cancer. CDR3 amino acids: CASEGRSGANVLTF. The DNA of the CDR3 is TGTGCCAGTGAGGGGAGGTCTGGGGCCAACGTCCTGACTTTC.